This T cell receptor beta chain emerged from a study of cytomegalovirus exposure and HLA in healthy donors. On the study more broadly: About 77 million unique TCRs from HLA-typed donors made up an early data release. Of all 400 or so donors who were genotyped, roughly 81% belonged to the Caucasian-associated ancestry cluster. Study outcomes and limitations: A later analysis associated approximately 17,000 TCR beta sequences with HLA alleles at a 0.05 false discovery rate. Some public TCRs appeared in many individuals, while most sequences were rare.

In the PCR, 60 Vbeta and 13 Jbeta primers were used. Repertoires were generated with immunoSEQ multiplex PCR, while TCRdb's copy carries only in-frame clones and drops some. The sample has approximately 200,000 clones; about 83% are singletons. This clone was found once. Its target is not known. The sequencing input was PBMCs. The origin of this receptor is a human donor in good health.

CDR3 sequence (DNA): TGTGCCACCAGCAGAGATGGTTTTGGGACAGCAGTATCTGGGGCCAACGTCCTGACTTTC. It translates to CATSRDGFGTAVSGANVLTF. The V and J genes are TRBV15 and TRBJ2-6; 7 bases fit TRBD1. This CDR3 has 20 amino acids. In germline, CDR1 is LNHNV, CDR2 YYDKDF (reference sequence). The V and J ends lost 0 bases and 1 base, in that order; junction bases with no gene match: 12. The entire variable domain, with the rest obtained from reference TRBV15 and TRBJ2-6, is as follows: DAMVIQNPRYQVTQFGKPVTLSCSQTLNHNVMYWYQQKSSQAPKLLFHYYDKDFNNEADTPDNFQSRRPNTSFCFLDIRSPGLGDTAMYLCATSRDGFGTAVSGANVLTFGAGSRLTVL.